Below, one T cell receptor beta chain is given with its context. These data are taken from a study of blood T cell repertoires in COVID-19. Study background: The United States, Italy and Spain supplied acute and convalescent COVID-19 samples.

Authors' methods: Amplification of reference gene primers was used by the study to estimate nucleated cell counts. Libraries were prepared by immunoSEQ multiplex PCR; TCRdb keeps only in-frame clonotypes and omits some of them. That table supplies the V and J calls and clone size; D and trimming were determined from the DNA. This table has 150,000 to 200,000 clones, roughly four fifths appearing once. The CDR3 sequence is 16 residues long. CDR1 MDHEN and CDR2 SYDVKM come from the germline V gene. Trimming at V came to 7 bases and at J to 4 bases, leaving 13 bases not matched to a gene. The sample consisted of peripheral blood. This chain connects TRBV28 to TRBJ1-5, with 7 bases that match TRBD1. The source of this sequence is a woman between 35 and 50 years old with acute or convalescent COVID-19. CDR3: CASNLFRDRRNQPQHF. The CDR3 DNA is TGTGCCAGCAACCTCTTCCGGGACAGAAGAAATCAGCCCCAGCATTTT.